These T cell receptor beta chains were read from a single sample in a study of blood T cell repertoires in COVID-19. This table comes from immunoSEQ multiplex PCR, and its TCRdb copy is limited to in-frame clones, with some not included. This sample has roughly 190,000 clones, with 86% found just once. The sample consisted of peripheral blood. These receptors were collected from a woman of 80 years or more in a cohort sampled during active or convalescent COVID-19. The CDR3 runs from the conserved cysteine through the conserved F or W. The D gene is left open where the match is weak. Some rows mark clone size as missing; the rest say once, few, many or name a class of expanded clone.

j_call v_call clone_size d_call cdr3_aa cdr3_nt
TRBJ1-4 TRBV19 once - CASSISEKLFF TGTGCCAGTAGTATTAGTGAAAAACTGTTTTTT
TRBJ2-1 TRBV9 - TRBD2 CASSVTSGRNEQFF TGTGCCAGCAGCGTGACTAGCGGGAGAAATGAGCAGTTCTTC
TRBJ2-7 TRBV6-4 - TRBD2 CASTKTREDSYEQYF TGTGCCAGCACTAAGACCCGGGAGGATTCCTACGAGCAGTACTTC
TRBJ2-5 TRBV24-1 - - CATSASTQETQYF TGTGCCACCAGTGCGTCTACCCAAGAGACCCAGTACTTC
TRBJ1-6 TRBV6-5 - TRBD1 CASRRRQGGSPLHF TGTGCCAGCAGGAGAAGACAGGGGGGATCACCCCTCCACTTT
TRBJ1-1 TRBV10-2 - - CASCLTGFDTEAFF TGCGCCAGCTGCCTTACAGGTTTCGACACTGAAGCTTTCTTT
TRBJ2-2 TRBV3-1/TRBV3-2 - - CASSPFDTGELFF TGTGCCAGCAGCCCTTTCGACACCGGGGAGCTGTTTTTT
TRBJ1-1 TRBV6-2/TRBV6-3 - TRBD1 CASSWTGNTEAFF TGTGCCAGCAGTTGGACAGGTAACACTGAAGCTTTCTTT
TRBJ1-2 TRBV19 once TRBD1 CASSLMGQSYGYTF TGTGCCAGTAGTCTCATGGGACAGAGCTATGGCTACACCTTC
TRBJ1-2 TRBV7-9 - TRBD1 CASAFTGQGDGYTF TGTGCCAGCGCCTTTACCGGACAGGGGGATGGCTACACCTTC
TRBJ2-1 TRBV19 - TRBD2 CASRRDGLADEQFF TGTGCCAGCAGGCGGGACGGACTAGCGGATGAGCAGTTCTTC
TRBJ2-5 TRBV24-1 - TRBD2 CATSDGWGGRGQETQYF TGTGCCACCAGTGACGGTTGGGGGGGGAGGGGTCAAGAGACCCAGTACTTC
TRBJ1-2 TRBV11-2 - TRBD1 CASSLRGQSANYGYTF TGTGCCAGCAGTCTCCGGGGACAGAGTGCTAACTATGGCTACACCTTC
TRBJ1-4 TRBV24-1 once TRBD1 CATSDLRQGGKLFF TGTGCCACCAGTGATTTGAGACAGGGTGGAAAACTGTTTTTT
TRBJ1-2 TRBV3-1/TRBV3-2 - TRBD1 CASSQDPTGHGYTF TGTGCCAGCAGCCAAGATCCGACAGGGCATGGCTACACCTTC
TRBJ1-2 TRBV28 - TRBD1 CASRPTVRQGFYGYTF TGTGCCAGCAGACCAACAGTGAGACAGGGATTCTATGGCTACACCTTC
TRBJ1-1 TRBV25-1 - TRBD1 CASSDASHRGSEAFF TGTGCCAGCAGTGACGCCTCACACAGGGGGTCTGAAGCTTTCTTT
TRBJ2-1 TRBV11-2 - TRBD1 CASSTGTGGSYNEQFF TGTGCCAGCAGTACCGGGACAGGGGGATCGTACAATGAGCAGTTCTTC
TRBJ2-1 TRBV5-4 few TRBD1 CASSSRDRAQFF TGTGCCAGCAGCTCCCGGGACAGGGCGCAGTTCTTC
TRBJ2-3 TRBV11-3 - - CASSLGSTQYF TGTGCCAGCAGCTTAGGCAGTACGCAGTATTTT
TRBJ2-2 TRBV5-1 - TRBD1 CATRTGNTGELFF TGCGCCACCAGGACAGGGAACACCGGGGAGCTGTTTTTT
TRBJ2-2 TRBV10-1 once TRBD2 CASRGAGELFF TGCGCCAGCCGGGGGGCCGGGGAGCTGTTTTTT
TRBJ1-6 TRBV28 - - CVMETEYNSPLHF TGTGTTATGGAGACAGAGTATAATTCACCCCTCCACTTT
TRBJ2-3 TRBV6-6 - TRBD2 CATRIPGTIQRDTQYF TGTGCCACCAGGATACCCGGGACTATACAAAGGGATACGCAGTATTTT
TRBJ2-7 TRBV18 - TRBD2 CASSPQSGGSSYEQYF TGTGCCAGCTCACCCCAGAGCGGGGGGAGCTCCTACGAGCAGTACTTC
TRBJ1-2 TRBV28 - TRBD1 CASIPTGGAIYGYTF TGTGCCAGCATCCCTACAGGGGGCGCGATCTATGGCTACACCTTC
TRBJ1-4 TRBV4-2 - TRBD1 CASSQVGQMATNEKLFF TGTGCCAGCAGCCAAGTGGGACAGATGGCAACTAATGAAAAACTGTTTTTT
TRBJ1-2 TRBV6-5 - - CASRSQAFDGYTF TGTGCCAGCAGATCACAGGCCTTCGATGGCTACACCTTC
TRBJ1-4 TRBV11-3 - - CASSARPGTNEKLFF TGTGCCAGCAGCGCTAGGCCGGGGACTAATGAAAAACTGTTTTTT
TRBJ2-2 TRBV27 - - CASRLSAGLNTGELFF TGTGCCAGCAGACTCTCTGCGGGGCTGAACACCGGGGAGCTGTTTTTT
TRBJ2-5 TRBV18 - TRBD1 CASSRTTGAVETQYF TGTGCCAGCTCACGAACGACAGGGGCGGTAGAGACCCAGTACTTC